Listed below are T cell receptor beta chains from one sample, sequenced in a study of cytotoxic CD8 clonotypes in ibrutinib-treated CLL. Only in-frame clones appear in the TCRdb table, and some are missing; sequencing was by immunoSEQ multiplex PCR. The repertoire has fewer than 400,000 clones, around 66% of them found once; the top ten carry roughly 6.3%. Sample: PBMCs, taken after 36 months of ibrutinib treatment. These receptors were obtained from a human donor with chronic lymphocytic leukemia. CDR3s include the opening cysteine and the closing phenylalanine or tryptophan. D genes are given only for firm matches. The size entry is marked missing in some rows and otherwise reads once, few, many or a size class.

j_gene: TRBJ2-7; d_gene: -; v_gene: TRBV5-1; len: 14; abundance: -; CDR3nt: TGCGCCAGCAGCTTCAGAATCGGAGTTTACGAGCAGTACTTC; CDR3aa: CASSFRIGVYEQYF
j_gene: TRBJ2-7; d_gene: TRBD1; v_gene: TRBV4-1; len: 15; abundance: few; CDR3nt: TGCGCCAGCAGCCAGCCGACAGGGGCCTCCTACGAGCAGTACTTC; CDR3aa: CASSQPTGASYEQYF
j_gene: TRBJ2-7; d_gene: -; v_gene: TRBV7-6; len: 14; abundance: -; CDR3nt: TGTGCCAGCAGCTTAACCCCCTTTGCTTATGAGCAGTACTTC; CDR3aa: CASSLTPFAYEQYF
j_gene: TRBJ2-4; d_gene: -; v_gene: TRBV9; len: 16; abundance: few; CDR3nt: TGTGCCAGCAGCTCCAATCCGGAGACGGCCAAAAACATTCAGTACTTC; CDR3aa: CASSSNPETAKNIQYF
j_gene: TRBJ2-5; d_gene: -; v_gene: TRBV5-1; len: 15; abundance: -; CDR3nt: TGCGCCAGCAGCTCCCCGTTTCTGGCGGGACAGACCCAGTACTTC; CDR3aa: CASSSPFLAGQTQYF
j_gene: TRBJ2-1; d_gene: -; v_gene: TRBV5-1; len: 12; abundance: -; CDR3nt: TGCGCCAGCGGACAGTCTTTCAATGAGCAGTTCTTC; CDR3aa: CASGQSFNEQFF
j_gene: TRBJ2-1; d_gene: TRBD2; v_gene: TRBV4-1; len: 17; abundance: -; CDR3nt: TGCGCCAGCAGCCACCGCCCCCTAGCGGGAGGGGGCAATGAGCAGTTCTTC; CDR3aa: CASSHRPLAGGGNEQFF
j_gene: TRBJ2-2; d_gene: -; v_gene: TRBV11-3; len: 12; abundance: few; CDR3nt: TGTGCCAGCAGTCAAAGGTTCGGGGAGCTGTTTTTT; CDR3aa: CASSQRFGELFF
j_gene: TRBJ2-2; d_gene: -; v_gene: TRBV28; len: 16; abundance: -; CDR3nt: TGTGCCAGCAGCCCTCTCTGGGGTACGAACACCGGGGAGCTGTTTTTT; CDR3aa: CASSPLWGTNTGELFF
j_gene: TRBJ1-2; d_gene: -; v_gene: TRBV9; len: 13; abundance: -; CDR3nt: TGTGCCAGCAGCGTAGGTTTCAACGGGGGACACACCTTC; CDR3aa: CASSVGFNGGHTF
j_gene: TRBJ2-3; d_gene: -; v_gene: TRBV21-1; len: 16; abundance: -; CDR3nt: TGTGCCAGCAGCAAAGAGGAAGGCAAACCCACAGATACGCAGTATTTT; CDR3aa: CASSKEEGKPTDTQYF
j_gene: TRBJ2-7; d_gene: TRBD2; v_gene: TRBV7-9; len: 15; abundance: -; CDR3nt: TGTGCCAGCAGCCCCCTAGCGGGTGGGACCTACGAGCAGTACTTC; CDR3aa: CASSPLAGGTYEQYF
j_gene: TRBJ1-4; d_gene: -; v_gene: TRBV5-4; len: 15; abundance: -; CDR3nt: TGTGCCAGCAGCACCTACAGGGCGCAGAGGGGGAAACTGTTTTTT; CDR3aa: CASSTYRAQRGKLFF
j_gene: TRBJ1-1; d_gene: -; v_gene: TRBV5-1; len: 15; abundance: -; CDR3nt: TGCGCCAGCCGTACCCTAAGAGGGGCCAGCACTGAAGCTTTCTTT; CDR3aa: CASRTLRGASTEAFF
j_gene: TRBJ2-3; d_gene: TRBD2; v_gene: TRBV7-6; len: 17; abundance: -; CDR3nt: TGTGCCAGCAGCTTAGTTGATGGTAGCGGGGGCACAGATACGCAGTATTTT; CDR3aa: CASSLVDGSGGTDTQYF
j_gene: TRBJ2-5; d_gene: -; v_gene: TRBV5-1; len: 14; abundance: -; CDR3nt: TGCGCCAGCTCCCTATTCAGGCGTTTGGAGACCCAGTACTTC; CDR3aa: CASSLFRRLETQYF
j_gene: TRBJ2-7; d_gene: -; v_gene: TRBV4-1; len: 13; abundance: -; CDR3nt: TGCGCCAGCAGCGGCCGACAGCCCTACGAGCAGTACTTC; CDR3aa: CASSGRQPYEQYF
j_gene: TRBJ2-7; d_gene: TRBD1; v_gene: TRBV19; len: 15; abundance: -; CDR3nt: TGTGCCAGTAGTCCACGGGACAGCCTTCTTTACGAGCAGTACTTC; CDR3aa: CASSPRDSLLYEQYF
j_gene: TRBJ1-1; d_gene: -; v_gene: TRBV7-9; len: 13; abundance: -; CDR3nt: TGTGCCAGCAGCTTAGGTTTTGGCACTGAAGCTTTCTTT; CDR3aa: CASSLGFGTEAFF
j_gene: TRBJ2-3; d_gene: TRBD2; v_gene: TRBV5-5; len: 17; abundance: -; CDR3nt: TGTGCCAGCAGCTTGGAGCGGGGGGGCCCCTCGCCAGATACGCAGTATTTT; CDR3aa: CASSLERGGPSPDTQYF
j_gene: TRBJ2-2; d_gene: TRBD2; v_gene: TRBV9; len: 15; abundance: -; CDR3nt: TGTGCCAGCACCCCCGGGACTAGCGGTGTTGGGGAGCTGTTTTTT; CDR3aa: CASTPGTSGVGELFF
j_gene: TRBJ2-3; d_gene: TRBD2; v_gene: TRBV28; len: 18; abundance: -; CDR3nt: TGTGCCAGCAGTTTGGCTAGCGGAATTTTAACTAGCACAGATACGCAGTATTTT; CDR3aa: CASSLASGILTSTDTQYF
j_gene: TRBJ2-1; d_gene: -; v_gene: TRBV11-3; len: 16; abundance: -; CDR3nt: TGTGCCAGCAGCTTAGGTCGAGCTCGCTCCTACAATGAGCAGTTCTTC; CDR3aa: CASSLGRARSYNEQFF
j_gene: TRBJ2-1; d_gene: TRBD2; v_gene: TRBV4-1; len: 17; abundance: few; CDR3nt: TGCGCCAGCAGCCAAGGACCATTAGCGGGGGGGTACAATGAGCAGTTCTTC; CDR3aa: CASSQGPLAGGYNEQFF
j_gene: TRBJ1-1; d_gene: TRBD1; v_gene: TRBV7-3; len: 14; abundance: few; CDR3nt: TGTGCCAGCAGCTCGGGACAGGGGAACACTGAAGCTTTCTTT; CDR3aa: CASSSGQGNTEAFF
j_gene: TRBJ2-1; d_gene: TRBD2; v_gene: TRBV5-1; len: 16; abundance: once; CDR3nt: TGCGCCAGCAGCTTGGGAGGACTAGCGGGAGGTAATGAGCAGTTCTTC; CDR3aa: CASSLGGLAGGNEQFF
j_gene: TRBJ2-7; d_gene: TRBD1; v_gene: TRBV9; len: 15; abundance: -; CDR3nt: TGTGCCAGCAGCCCACTAGACAGGGGGCTCAACGAGCAGTACTTC; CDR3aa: CASSPLDRGLNEQYF
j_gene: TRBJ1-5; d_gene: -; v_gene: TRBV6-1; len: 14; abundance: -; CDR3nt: TGTGCCAGCAGTGAAGTTTGGACTTATCAGCCCCAGCATTTT; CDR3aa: CASSEVWTYQPQHF
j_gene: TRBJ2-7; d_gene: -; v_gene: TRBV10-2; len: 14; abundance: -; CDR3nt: TGCGCCAGCACCCACCCGGGACGCCCATACGAGCAGTACTTC; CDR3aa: CASTHPGRPYEQYF
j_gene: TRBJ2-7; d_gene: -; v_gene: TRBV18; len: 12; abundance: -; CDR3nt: TGTGCCAGCTCGCTACAAGTCTACGAGCAGTACTTC; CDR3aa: CASSLQVYEQYF
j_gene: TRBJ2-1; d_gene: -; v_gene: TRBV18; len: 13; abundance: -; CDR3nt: TGTGCCAGCTCACCACCGCCTAGCGATGAGCAGTTCTTC; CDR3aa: CASSPPPSDEQFF
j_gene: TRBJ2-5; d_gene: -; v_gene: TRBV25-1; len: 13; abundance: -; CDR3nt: TGTGCCAGCACCTTAGCAGGCGTAGAGACCCAGTACTTC; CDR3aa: CASTLAGVETQYF
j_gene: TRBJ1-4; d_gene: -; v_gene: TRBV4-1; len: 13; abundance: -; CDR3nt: TGCGCCAGCAGCCAAGAGCACGGGGAAAAACTGTTTTTT; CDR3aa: CASSQEHGEKLFF
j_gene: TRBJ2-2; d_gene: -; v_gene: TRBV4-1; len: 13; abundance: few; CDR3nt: TGCGCCAGCAGCCAAGGACTGGCCGGGGAGCTGTTTTTT; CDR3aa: CASSQGLAGELFF
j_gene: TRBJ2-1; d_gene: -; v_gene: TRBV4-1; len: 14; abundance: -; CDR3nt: TGCGCCAGCAGCCAAGTAAACCTCGCGAGTGAGCAGTTCTTC; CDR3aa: CASSQVNLASEQFF
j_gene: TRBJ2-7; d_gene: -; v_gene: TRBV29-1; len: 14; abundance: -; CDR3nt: TGCAGCGTTGCCCAGCAGGGGCCGCCCTACGAGCAGTACTTC; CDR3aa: CSVAQQGPPYEQYF
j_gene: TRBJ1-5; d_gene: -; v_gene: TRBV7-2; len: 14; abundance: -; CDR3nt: TGTGCCAGCAGCCGGACAGCTAGCAATCAGCCCCAGCATTTT; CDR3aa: CASSRTASNQPQHF
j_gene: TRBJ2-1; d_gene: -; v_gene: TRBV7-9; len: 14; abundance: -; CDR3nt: TGTGCCAGCAGCTTGGAGGAACGGGCGGATGAGCAGTTCTTC; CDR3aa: CASSLEERADEQFF
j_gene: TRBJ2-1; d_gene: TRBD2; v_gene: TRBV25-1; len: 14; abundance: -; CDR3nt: TGTGCCAGCAGAATGAGCGGGAGGGACAATGAGCAGTTCTTC; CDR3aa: CASRMSGRDNEQFF
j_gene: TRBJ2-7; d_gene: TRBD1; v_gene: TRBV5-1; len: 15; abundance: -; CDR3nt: TGCGCCAGCAGCCCTAGGGACAGGGTCAACTACGAGCAGTACTTC; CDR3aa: CASSPRDRVNYEQYF
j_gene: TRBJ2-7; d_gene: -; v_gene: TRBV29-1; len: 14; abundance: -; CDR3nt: TGCAGCGCGATCCCCGGTGGGCGGCCGGACGAGCAGTACTTC; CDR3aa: CSAIPGGRPDEQYF
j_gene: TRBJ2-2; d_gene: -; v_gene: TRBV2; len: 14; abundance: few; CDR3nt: TGTGCCAGCAGTGTAGAGGCTAACACCGGGGAGCTGTTTTTT; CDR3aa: CASSVEANTGELFF
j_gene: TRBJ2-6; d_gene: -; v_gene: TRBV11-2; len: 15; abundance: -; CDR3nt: TGTGCCAGCAGCTTGTTTCTCTCTGGGGCCAACGTCCTGACTTTC; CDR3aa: CASSLFLSGANVLTF
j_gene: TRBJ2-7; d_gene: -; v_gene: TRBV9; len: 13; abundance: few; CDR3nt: TGTGCCAGCAGCGTAGCAGACAGTGGCGAGCAGTACTTC; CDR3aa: CASSVADSGEQYF
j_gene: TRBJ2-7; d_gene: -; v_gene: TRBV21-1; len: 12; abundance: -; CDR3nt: TGTGCCAGCAGTGGAACGGCCTACGAGCAGTACTTC; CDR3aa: CASSGTAYEQYF
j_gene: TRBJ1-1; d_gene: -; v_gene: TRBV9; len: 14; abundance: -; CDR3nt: TGTGCCAGCAGCGTAGTATTCGGGAACACTGAAGCTTTCTTT; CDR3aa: CASSVVFGNTEAFF
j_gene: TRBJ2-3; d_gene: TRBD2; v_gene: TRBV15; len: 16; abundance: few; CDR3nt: TGTGCCACCAGCAGAGATGGGACTAGCGCCACAGATACGCAGTATTTT; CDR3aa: CATSRDGTSATDTQYF
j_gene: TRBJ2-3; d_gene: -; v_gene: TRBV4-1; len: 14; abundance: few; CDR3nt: TGCGCCAGCAGCCAAGAAAGTAGCACAGATACGCAGTATTTT; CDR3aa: CASSQESSTDTQYF
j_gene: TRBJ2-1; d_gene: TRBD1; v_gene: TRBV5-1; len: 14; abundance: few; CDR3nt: TGCGCCAGCAGCTCGGGACAGGGGGATAATGAGCAGTTCTTC; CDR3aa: CASSSGQGDNEQFF
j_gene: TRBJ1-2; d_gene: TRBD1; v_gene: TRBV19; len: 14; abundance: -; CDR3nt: TGTGCCAGTAGTCAGGGGGGCACTAACTATGGCTACACCTTC; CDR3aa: CASSQGGTNYGYTF